These T cell receptor beta chains were read from a single sample in a study of blood T cell repertoires in COVID-19. Sequencing was performed with immunoSEQ multiplex PCR; in TCRdb, only in-frame clones are kept and a portion is missing. The table shows fewer than 500,000 clones, with around nine tenths occurring only once. Sample: peripheral blood. All receptors come from a man aged 18 to 30 with COVID-19, enrolled during active disease. Each CDR3 is given with its conserved first and last residue. Fields, in order: J gene, clone size, D gene, V gene, CDR3 DNA, CDR3 protein. D genes are given only for firm matches. Not every row has a clone size; where given, it reads once, few, many or a size class.

>TRBJ1-1|-|-|TRBV12-3/TRBV12-4
TGTGCCAGCAGTTTAAACGGGGGAATAGAGGCTTTCTTT
CASSLNGGIEAFF
>TRBJ1-1|-|-|TRBV3-1/TRBV3-2
TGTGCCAGCAGCCAAAAGCCTCAGACTGTAATGAACACTGAAGCTTTCTTT
CASSQKPQTVMNTEAFF
>TRBJ1-2|-|TRBD1|TRBV24-1
TGTGCCACCAGTGATTACAGGGGAGACGGCTACACCTTC
CATSDYRGDGYTF
>TRBJ2-1|-|TRBD1|TRBV28
TGTGCCAGCAGATGGGCCGGAGCAGGGGGCTTCAATGAGCAGTTCTTC
CASRWAGAGGFNEQFF
>TRBJ2-7|-|-|TRBV19
TGTGCCAGTAGTCCGGTAGGAGTCTACGAGCAGTACTTC
CASSPVGVYEQYF
>TRBJ2-5|-|-|TRBV13
TGTGCCAGCAGCTTGGAACAGCAAGAGACCCAGTACTTC
CASSLEQQETQYF
>TRBJ1-4|-|TRBD1|TRBV2
TGTGCCAGCAGTCAACAGGGGCTAAATGAAAAACTGTTTTTT
CASSQQGLNEKLFF
>TRBJ2-2|-|TRBD2|TRBV5-4
TGTGCCAGCAGCCCCACCGGGGGGGGCGAGACCGGGGAGCTGTTTTTT
CASSPTGGGETGELFF
>TRBJ2-1|-|TRBD2|TRBV24-1
TGTGCCACCAGTGGACTAGCGGGCAGATACAATGAGCAGTTCTTC
CATSGLAGRYNEQFF
>TRBJ1-3|few|-|TRBV3-1/TRBV3-2
TGTGCCAGCAGCTCCGAGGGAAACACCATATATTTT
CASSSEGNTIYF
>TRBJ2-5|-|-|TRBV27
TGTGCCAGCAGTTTCACGCACAGCGGAGAGACCCAGTACTTC
CASSFTHSGETQYF
>TRBJ1-5|-|-|TRBV6-5
TGTGCCAGCAGTTACGGTCAGGGGCGACAGCCCCAGCATTTT
CASSYGQGRQPQHF
>TRBJ2-7|-|TRBD2|TRBV7-2
TGTGCCAGCAGCTTAGCTGGGAGGGGCTACGAGCAGTACTTC
CASSLAGRGYEQYF
>TRBJ2-3|-|-|TRBV19
TGTGCCAGTAGTTACCCGCGGGATACGCAGTATTTT
CASSYPRDTQYF
>TRBJ2-5|few|-|TRBV7-9
TGTGCCAGCAGCCTAGGACAGAATCGGGAGACCCAGTACTTC
CASSLGQNRETQYF
>TRBJ2-7|-|TRBD1|TRBV6-5
TGTGCCAGCAGTTACCATGTACAGGGGAGCTCCTACGAGCAGTACTTC
CASSYHVQGSSYEQYF
>TRBJ2-1|-|-|TRBV7-9
TGTGCCAGCAGCCCAACGACAGTAGTGGGGTTAAAGGCGAATGAGCAGTTCTTC
CASSPTTVVGLKANEQFF
>TRBJ2-5|-|-|TRBV6-2/TRBV6-3
TGTGCCAGCAGCGAGTTCCGAGAGACCCAGTACTTC
CASSEFRETQYF
>TRBJ2-1|-|-|TRBV9
TGTGCCAGCAGCGTAGACTCGAGGCATGAGCAGTTCTTC
CASSVDSRHEQFF
>TRBJ2-1|once|-|TRBV18
TGTGCCAGCTCACCATCCGGGAACTCCTTTAATGAGCAGTTCTTC
CASSPSGNSFNEQFF
>TRBJ1-1|-|-|TRBV6-6
TGTGCCAGCAGCGAACCCGGGACTGAAGCTTTCTTT
CASSEPGTEAFF
>TRBJ2-7|few|-|TRBV7-2
TGTGCCAGCAGCTCCCCCAGAGGGCGGGGAGACTCCTACGAGCAGTACTTC
CASSSPRGRGDSYEQYF
>TRBJ2-2|-|TRBD1|TRBV5-4
TGTGCCAGCAGCTTGGCTGGTGACAGGGGAGGCCGGGAGCTGTTTTTT
CASSLAGDRGGRELFF
>TRBJ2-1|-|-|TRBV5-5
TGTGCCAGCAGCTACAGGTACTCCTACAATGAGCAGTTCTTC
CASSYRYSYNEQFF
>TRBJ1-5|-|-|TRBV6-5
TGTGCCAGCAGACATGAGGGTTATAGCAATCAGCCCCAGCATTTT
CASRHEGYSNQPQHF
>TRBJ2-7|-|TRBD2|TRBV2
TGTGCCAGCCGGACTAGCGGGGACCACGAGCAGTACTTC
CASRTSGDHEQYF
>TRBJ2-1|-|TRBD2|TRBV12-5
TGTGCTAGTGGTATCCGTAGCGGGGGGGAATTCGACAATGAGCAGTTCTTC
CASGIRSGGEFDNEQFF
>TRBJ2-1|-|TRBD2|TRBV3-1/TRBV3-2
TGTGCCAGCAGCCAATTGGCGGGAGCGGACAATGAGCAGTTCTTC
CASSQLAGADNEQFF
>TRBJ2-1|-|-|TRBV12-2
TGTGCAAGTCTCCCCTTTGGGGGCGGGAGGGCCTACAATGAGCAGTTCTTC
CASLPFGGGRAYNEQFF
>TRBJ1-6|-|TRBD1|TRBV6-5
TGTGCCAGCAGCACGACAGGGAGAAATTCACCCCTCCACTTT
CASSTTGRNSPLHF
>TRBJ2-5|few|TRBD1|TRBV2
TGTGCCAGCAGTGCTTTCGGGGACAGCGCCCAAGAGACCCAGTACTTC
CASSAFGDSAQETQYF
>TRBJ1-2|-|TRBD1|TRBV6-6
TGTGCCAGCAGAACCTCCCGACAGGGGAGAGTCTACACCTTC
CASRTSRQGRVYTF
>TRBJ1-2|-|TRBD1|TRBV25-1
TGTGCCAGCAGTGACGCCGGGACAGGCCCTGCCCTTAACTATGGCTACACCTTC
CASSDAGTGPALNYGYTF
>TRBJ2-7|-|-|TRBV12-3/TRBV12-4
TGTGCCAGCAGTAACCCCGCCGGGGTCGAGCAGTACTTC
CASSNPAGVEQYF
>TRBJ1-2|-|-|TRBV21-1
TGTGCCAGCAGCACCCGACCGAGACTTAACTATGGCTACACCTTC
CASSTRPRLNYGYTF
>TRBJ1-5|-|-|TRBV12-3/TRBV12-4
TGTGCCAGCAGTTTCGGGGGGGGTCCCCAGCATTTT
CASSFGGGPQHF